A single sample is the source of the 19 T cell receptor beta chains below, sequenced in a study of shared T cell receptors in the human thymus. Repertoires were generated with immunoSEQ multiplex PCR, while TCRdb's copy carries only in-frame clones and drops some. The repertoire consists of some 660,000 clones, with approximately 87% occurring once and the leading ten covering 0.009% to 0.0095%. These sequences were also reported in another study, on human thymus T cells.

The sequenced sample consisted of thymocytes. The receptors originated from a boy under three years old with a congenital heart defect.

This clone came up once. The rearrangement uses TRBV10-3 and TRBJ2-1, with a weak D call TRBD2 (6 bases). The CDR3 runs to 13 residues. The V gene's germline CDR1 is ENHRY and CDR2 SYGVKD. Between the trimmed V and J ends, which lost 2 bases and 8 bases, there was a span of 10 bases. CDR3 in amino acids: CAISEREMDEQFF. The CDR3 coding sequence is TGTGCCATCAGTGAGCGGGAGATGGATGAGCAGTTCTTC.

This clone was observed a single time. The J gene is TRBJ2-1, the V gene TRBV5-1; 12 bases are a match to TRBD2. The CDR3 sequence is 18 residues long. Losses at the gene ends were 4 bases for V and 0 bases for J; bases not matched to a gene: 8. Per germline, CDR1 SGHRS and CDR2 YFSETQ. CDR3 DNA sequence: TGCGCCAGCAGCCAAAAACTGGGACTAGCGGGCTCCTACAATGAGCAGTTCTTC. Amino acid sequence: CASSQKLGLAGSYNEQFF.

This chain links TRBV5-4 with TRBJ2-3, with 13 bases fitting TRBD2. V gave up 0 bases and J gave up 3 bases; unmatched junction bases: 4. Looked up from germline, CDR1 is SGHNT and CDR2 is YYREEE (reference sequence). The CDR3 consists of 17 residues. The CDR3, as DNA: TGTGCCAGCAGCTTGGTACTAGCGGGGGGGCCGACAGATACGCAGTATTTT. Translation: CASSLVLAGGPTDTQYF. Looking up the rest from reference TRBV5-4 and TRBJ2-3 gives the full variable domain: ETGVTQSPTHLIKTRGQQVTLRCSSQSGHNTVSWYQQALGQGPQFIFQYYREEENGRGNFPPRFSGLQFPNYSSELNVNALELDDSALYLCASSLVLAGGPTDTQYFGPGTRLTVL.

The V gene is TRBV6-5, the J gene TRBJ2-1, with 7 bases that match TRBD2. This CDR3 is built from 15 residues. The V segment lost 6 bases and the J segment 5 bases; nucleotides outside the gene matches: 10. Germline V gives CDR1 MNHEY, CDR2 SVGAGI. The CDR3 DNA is TGTGCCAGCAGGTTATGGGGGGGGGAAGACAATGAGCAGTTCTTC. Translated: CASRLWGGEDNEQFF.

CDR3: CASSLYPTGPNTEAFF. DNA for the CDR3: TGTGCCAGCAGTTTATACCCGACAGGGCCGAACACTGAAGCTTTCTTT. The chain carries TRBV28 and TRBJ1-1, with 7 bases fitting TRBD1. CDR3 length: 16 residues. Trimming at V came to 1 base and at J to 1 base, leaving 6 bases not matched to a gene. The V gene's germline CDR1 is MDHEN and CDR2 SYDVKM. The full variable domain, its missing parts supplied by reference TRBV28 and TRBJ1-1, is DVKVTQSSRYLVKRTGEKVFLECVQDMDHENMFWYRQDPGLGLRLIYFSYDVKMKEKGDIPEGYSVSREKKERFSLILESASTNQTSMYLCASSLYPTGPNTEAFFGQGTRLTVV.

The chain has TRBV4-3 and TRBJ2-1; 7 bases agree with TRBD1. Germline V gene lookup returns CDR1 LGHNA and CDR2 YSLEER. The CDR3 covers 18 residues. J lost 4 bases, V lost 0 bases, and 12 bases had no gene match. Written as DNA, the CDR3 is TGCGCCAGCAGCCAAGAGAATAGTACAGGGGCCCTTTACAATGAGCAGTTCTTC. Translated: CASSQENSTGALYNEQFF.

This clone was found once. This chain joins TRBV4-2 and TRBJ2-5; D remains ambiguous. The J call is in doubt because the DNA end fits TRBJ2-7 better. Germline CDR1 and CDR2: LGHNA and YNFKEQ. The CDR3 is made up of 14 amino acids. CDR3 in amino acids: CASSHKLKTDEQYF. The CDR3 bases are TGTGCCAGCAGTCATAAACTAAAAACCGACGAGCAGTACTTC.

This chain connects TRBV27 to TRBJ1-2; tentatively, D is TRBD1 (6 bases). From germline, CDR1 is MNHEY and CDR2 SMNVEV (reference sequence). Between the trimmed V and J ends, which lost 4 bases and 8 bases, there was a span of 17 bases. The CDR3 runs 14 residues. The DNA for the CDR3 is TGTGCCAGCAGTTCCAACCGGGACATTCTGGGCTACACCTTC. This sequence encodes CASSSNRDILGYTF.

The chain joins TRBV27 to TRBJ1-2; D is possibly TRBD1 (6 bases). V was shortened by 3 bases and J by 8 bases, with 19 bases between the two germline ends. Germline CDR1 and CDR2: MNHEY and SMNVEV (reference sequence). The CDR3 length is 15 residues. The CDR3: CASSLKNRDGDGYTF. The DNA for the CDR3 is TGTGCCAGCAGTTTGAAGAACAGGGACGGGGACGGCTACACCTTC.

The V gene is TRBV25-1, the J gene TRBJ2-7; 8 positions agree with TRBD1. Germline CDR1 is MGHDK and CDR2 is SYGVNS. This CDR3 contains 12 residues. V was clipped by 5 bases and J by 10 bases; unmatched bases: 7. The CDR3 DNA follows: TGTGCCAGCAGTCTTGACAGGGGTTGTCAGTACTTC. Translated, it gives CASSLDRGCQYF.

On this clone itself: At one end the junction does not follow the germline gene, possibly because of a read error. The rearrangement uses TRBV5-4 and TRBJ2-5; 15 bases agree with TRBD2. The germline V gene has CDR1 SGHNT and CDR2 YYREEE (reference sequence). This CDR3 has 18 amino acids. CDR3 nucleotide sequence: TGTGCCAACAGCTTGGGGACTAGCGGGGGGAGATTCCAAGAGACCCAGTACTTC. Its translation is CANSLGTSGGRFQETQYF.

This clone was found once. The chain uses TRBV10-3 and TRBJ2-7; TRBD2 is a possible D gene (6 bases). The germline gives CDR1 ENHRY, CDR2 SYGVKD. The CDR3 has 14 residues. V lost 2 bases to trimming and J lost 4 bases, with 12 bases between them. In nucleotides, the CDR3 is TGTGCCATCAGTGAGCCGGGGGTTCTATACGAGCAGTACTTC. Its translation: CAISEPGVLYEQYF.

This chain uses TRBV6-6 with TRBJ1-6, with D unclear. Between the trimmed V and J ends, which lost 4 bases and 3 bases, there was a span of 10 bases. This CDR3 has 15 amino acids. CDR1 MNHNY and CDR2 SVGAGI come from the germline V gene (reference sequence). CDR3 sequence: CASSSHSSYNSPLHF. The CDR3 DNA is TGTGCCAGCAGTTCCCATTCCAGCTATAATTCACCCCTCCACTTT.

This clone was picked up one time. The CDR3 DNA sequence: TGTGCCAGCAGTTACGCGGGGTCTGGCTACACCTTC. It is translated as CASSYAGSGYTF. The genes are TRBV6-6 and TRBJ1-2; D call uncertain. This CDR3 region has 12 residues. Germline lookup yields CDR1 MNHNY and CDR2 SVGAGI (reference sequence). Between the trimmed V and J ends, which lost 2 bases and 7 bases, there was a span of 8 bases.

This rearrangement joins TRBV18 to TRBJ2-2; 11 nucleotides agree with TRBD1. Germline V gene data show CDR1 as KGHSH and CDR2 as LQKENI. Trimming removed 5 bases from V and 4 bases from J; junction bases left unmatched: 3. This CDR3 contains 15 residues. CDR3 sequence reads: CASSLGQGGTGELFF. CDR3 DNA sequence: TGTGCCAGCTCATTGGGACAGGGGGGCACCGGGGAGCTGTTTTTT.

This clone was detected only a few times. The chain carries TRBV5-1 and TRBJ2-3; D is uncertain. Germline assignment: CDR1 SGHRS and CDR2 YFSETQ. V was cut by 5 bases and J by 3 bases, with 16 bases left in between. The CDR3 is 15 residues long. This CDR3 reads CASRVSSGWTDTQYF. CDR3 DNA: TGCGCCAGCAGGGTATCATCGGGTTGGACAGATACGCAGTATTTT.

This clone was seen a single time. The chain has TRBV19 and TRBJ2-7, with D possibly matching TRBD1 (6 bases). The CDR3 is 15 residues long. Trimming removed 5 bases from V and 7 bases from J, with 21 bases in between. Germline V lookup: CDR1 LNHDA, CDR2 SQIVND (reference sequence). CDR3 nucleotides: TGTGCCAGTAGTGCCTCGACAGGACTCCCCCTGGAGCAGTACTTC. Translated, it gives CASSASTGLPLEQYF.

The CDR3 is CASSPWSSGGASYEQYF. The CDR3 DNA follows: TGTGCCAGCAGCCCCTGGAGTAGCGGGGGGGCATCCTACGAGCAGTACTTC. The chain links TRBV11-2 to TRBJ2-7; 11 nucleotides align to TRBD2. Germline values: CDR1 SGHAT, CDR2 FQNNGV. The CDR3 covers 17 residues. V shed 5 bases and J 1 base; nucleotides not matched to a gene: 10.

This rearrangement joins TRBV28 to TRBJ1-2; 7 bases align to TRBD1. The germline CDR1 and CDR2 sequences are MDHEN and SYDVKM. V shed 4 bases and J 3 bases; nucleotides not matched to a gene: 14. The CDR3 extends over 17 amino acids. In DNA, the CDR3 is TGTGCCAGCAGTTATGCGGGGCCCTCCGGGACAGACTATGGCTACACCTTC. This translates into CASSYAGPSGTDYGYTF.